This section outlines one T cell receptor (beta chain) sequence together with its context. There are a few counts of this clonotype. No antigen is known for it. No quality values exist for individual bases; no much larger clone is one base distant. The data were taken from a study of T-cell reconstitution after alpha-beta-depleted transplantation in children (dated by TCRdb to 2016 to 2017). General notes on the study: The study quantitatively tracked T-cell immune reconstitution after TCRalphabeta/CD19-depleted allogeneic hematopoietic cell transplantation in children using TCR repertoire profiling.

For CDR1 and CDR2, the germline V gene (reference sequence) lists DFQATT and SNEGSKA. The CDR3 sequence holds 11 residues, the cysteine and phenylalanine included. Left in the record is the CDR3 DNA by itself, 33 bases read in frame from the first base. At the junction V is shortened by 5 bases and J by 10 bases, with 14 bases in between. Libraries were prepared through PCR. The instrument was an Illumina HiSeq 2500. Molecular barcoding was employed in the preparation of TCR libraries, with unique molecular identifiers being used to normalize TCRbeta repertoire quantification. TCRdb handled the public reads itself, with Q25 trimming in fastp and clone calling in MiXCR, and kept productive beta chains. For every CDR3 protein sequence, its rows merge into one entry that carries the most common genes and DNA. The sample table records approximately 390,000 distinct CDR3 sequences; about a tenth of these occur just once. The ten largest clonotypes hold 4.5% to 7% of the sample.

The rearrangement joined TRBV20-1 to TRBJ1-1; the D gene cannot be resolved reliably. The clonotype was recovered from a human donor who donated a stem cell graft to a child with acute myeloid leukemia. The specimen was PBMCs from the stem cell graft donor, collected from the stem cell graft. The nucleotide sequence is TGCAGTGCTTCAGGACCCGACGGAGCTTTCTTT. This yields the protein CSASGPDGAFF.